This TCR beta chain was obtained from a study of OX40 agonist ivuxolimab in advanced cancers. Whole-study context: In this trial design, patients received ivuxolimab intravenously at 0.01 to 10 mg/kg every 2 weeks. Findings of the study overall: Mean expanded clone counts were higher in CD8+ than CD4+ T cells. Among the nonresponders, some also had low normalized T-cell clonal expansion.

In its sample, this clone was seen once. The antigen is undetermined. The repertoire was sequenced with immunoSEQ multiplex PCR; TCRdb's copy has only in-frame clones and lacks some. The table shows some 74,000 clones, with approximately 85% occurring only once. Specimen: CD4+ or CD8+ T cells sorted from blood, collected in a trial of the OX40 agonist ivuxolimab. This clonotype was sampled from an adult with an advanced solid tumor such as melanoma, head and neck, liver or kidney cancer.

The CDR3 protein is CASSFGGMGQPQHF. The DNA for the CDR3 is TGTGCCAGCAGCTTCGGGGGTATGGGGCAGCCCCAGCATTTT. V gene TRBV7-6 combines with J gene TRBJ1-5, with D perhaps matching TRBD1 (5 bases). V was trimmed by 3 bases and J by 7 bases, leaving 13 bases between them. The germline gives CDR1 SGHVS, CDR2 FNYEAQ. The CDR3 has 14 amino acids.